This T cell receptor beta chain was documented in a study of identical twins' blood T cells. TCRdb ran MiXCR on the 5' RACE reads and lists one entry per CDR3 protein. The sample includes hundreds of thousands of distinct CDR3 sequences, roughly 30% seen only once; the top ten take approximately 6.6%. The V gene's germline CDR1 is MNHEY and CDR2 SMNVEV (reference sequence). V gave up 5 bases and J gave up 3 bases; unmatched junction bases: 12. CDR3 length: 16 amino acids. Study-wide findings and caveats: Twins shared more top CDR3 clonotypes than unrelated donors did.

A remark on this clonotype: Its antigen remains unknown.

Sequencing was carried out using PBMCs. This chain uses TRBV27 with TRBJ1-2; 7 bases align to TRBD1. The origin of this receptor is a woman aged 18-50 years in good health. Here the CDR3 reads CASSDRRGQGDYGYTF. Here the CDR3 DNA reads TGTGCCAGCAGTGACCGGAGGGGGCAGGGAGACTATGGCTACACCTTC.